This is a list of T cell receptor beta chains from one sample in a study of long-term antiretroviral therapy in people with HIV. The assay was immunoSEQ multiplex PCR, and TCRdb's table has in-frame clones only and misses some. Of about 22,000 clones listed, about 86% are singletons. Material: unsorted PBMCs, obtained 1.3 years after starting antiretroviral therapy. The receptors were gathered from a man between 60 and 75 years old with HIV. The CDR3 runs from the conserved cysteine through the conserved F or W. D genes are given only for firm matches. Some rows mark clone size as missing; the rest say once, few, many or name a class of expanded clone.

v_gene	abundance	j_gene	d_gene	CDR3aa	CDR3nt
TRBV2	.	TRBJ1-1	.	CASHDLLQGSGIREMDTEAFF	TGTGCCAGTCACGACCTACTACAGGGTTCGGGGATTCGGGAAATGGACACTGAAGCTTTCTTT
TRBV15	.	TRBJ2-1	TRBD1	CATSRYRAGTGLDEQFF	TGTGCCACCAGCAGGTACAGAGCCGGGACAGGGTTAGATGAGCAGTTCTTC
TRBV4-2	.	TRBJ2-3	TRBD2	CASSQESLAGGGDTQYF	TGTGCCAGCAGCCAAGAGTCACTAGCGGGAGGTGGAGATACGCAGTATTTT
TRBV5-4	.	TRBJ2-3	.	CASSSGGGRGDTDTQYF	TGTGCCAGCAGCTCAGGGGGCGGGCGGGGGGACACAGATACGCAGTATTTT
TRBV5-1	.	TRBJ2-5	.	CASSFGGGETQYF	TGCGCCAGCAGCTTTGGAGGCGGGGAGACCCAGTACTTC
TRBV11-3	.	TRBJ2-3	.	CASRPTAATDTQYF	TGTGCCAGCAGACCCACCGCGGCCACAGATACGCAGTATTTT
TRBV7-7	.	TRBJ2-2	TRBD2	CASSSTSGHTGELFF	TGTGCCAGCAGCTCGACTAGCGGACACACCGGGGAGCTGTTTTTT
TRBV5-8	.	TRBJ2-5	.	CASSLEGGSLETQYF	TGTGCCAGCAGCTTGGAGGGTGGATCGTTAGAGACCCAGTACTTC
TRBV7-9	.	TRBJ1-2	.	CASSLISGYTF	TGTGCCAGCAGCTTAATCAGTGGCTACACCTTC
TRBV10-3	.	TRBJ2-2	.	CAISEQGGVELFF	TGTGCCATCAGTGAACAGGGCGGCGTGGAGCTGTTTTTT
TRBV10-2	.	TRBJ1-2	.	CASSPGWDNYGYTF	TGCGCCAGCAGCCCAGGATGGGACAACTATGGCTACACCTTC
TRBV7-3	once	TRBJ2-7	TRBD1	CASSPTGTGTSYEQYF	TGTGCCAGCAGCCCGACTGGGACAGGGACTTCCTACGAGCAGTACTTC
TRBV2	few	TRBJ2-3	.	CASSHTDTQYF	TGTGCCAGCAGCCACACAGATACGCAGTATTTT
TRBV6-5	.	TRBJ2-1	.	CASSALGEQFF	TGTGCCAGCAGTGCCCTGGGTGAGCAGTTCTTC
TRBV6-6	few	TRBJ2-7	TRBD1	CASTRARDSYEQYF	TGTGCCAGCACCCGGGCCCGGGACAGCTACGAGCAGTACTTC
TRBV6-1	.	TRBJ2-1	.	CASSDQGINEQFF	TGTGCCAGCAGCGACCAGGGCATCAATGAGCAGTTCTTC
TRBV5-1	once	TRBJ1-4	.	CASSLDPATNEKLFF	TGCGCCAGCAGCTTGGACCCTGCAACTAATGAAAAACTGTTTTTT
TRBV20-1	.	TRBJ2-1	.	CSATQMGRQFF	TGCAGCGCCACACAGATGGGACGGCAGTTCTTC
TRBV7-9	.	TRBJ2-7	.	CASSLGAEGIISYEQYF	TGTGCCAGCAGCTTAGGCGCAGAGGGGATTATCTCCTACGAGCAGTACTTC
TRBV4-3	.	TRBJ2-7	.	CASSQRVSGHEQYF	TGCGCCAGCAGCCAACGGGTTTCGGGGCACGAGCAGTACTTC
TRBV6-5	.	TRBJ2-3	TRBD2	CASSYKSGGAGTQYF	TGTGCCAGCAGTTATAAGAGCGGGGGGGCCGGTACGCAGTATTTT
TRBV18	.	TRBJ2-3	TRBD1	CASSLTSVAGGVYRSTGDTQYF	TGTGCCAGCTCACTAACATCTGTCGCAGGGGGCGTCTACCGTTCCACCGGAGATACGCAGTATTTT
TRBV27	once	TRBJ1-4	.	CASRRGEWDEKLFF	TGTGCCAGCAGAAGGGGCGAGTGGGATGAAAAACTGTTTTTT
TRBV28	.	TRBJ1-2	.	CASSSDKGYTF	TGTGCCAGCAGTTCGGACAAAGGCTACACCTTC
TRBV25-1	.	TRBJ2-1	.	CASSEYKDPIKQFF	TGTGCCAGCAGTGAATATAAGGACCCCATAAAGCAGTTCTTC